This TCR beta chain emerged from a study of technical replicates of blood from a handful of donors. Libraries were prepared by immunoSEQ multiplex PCR; TCRdb keeps only in-frame clonotypes and omits some of them. Of tens of thousands of clones detected, just over 90% appear once; the ten largest clones hold around 4%. V lost 4 bases, J lost 8 bases, and 9 bases stayed unmatched. Germline CDR1 reads SGHDT; CDR2 reads YYEEEE. The CDR3 is made up of 14 amino acids. Specimen: PBMCs. The chain joins TRBV5-6 to TRBJ2-1; 7 bases are a match to TRBD1. This clonotype was obtained from a human donor in good health. Some clones in this sample may be carry-over from other donors' samples. The CDR3 here is CASSRGRILHEQFF. DNA of the CDR3: TGTGCCAGCAGCAGGGGGCGAATTCTGCATGAGCAGTTCTTC.